The rows below give T cell receptor beta chains drawn from one sample of a study of breast tumors, draining lymph nodes, adjacent tissues. TCRdb processed the multiplex PCR reads anew with MiXCR; each CDR3 protein has one entry. The sample lists tens of thousands of distinct CDR3 sequences; 35% to 50% were seen once. Sample: breast tumor tissue. The receptor set was obtained from a female donor with breast cancer. Some clones in this sample may be carry-over from other donors' samples. The CDR3 runs from the conserved cysteine through the conserved F or W. Fields, in order: V gene, J gene, D gene, clone size, CDR3 protein, CDR3 DNA. D genes are given only for firm matches. Rows may omit the clone size; those that give it use once, few, many or a size class.

V gene: TRBV7-2; J gene: TRBJ2-7; D gene: TRBD2; clone size: .; CDR3 protein: CASSPGLSGGGGQYF; CDR3 DNA: TGTGCCAGCAGCCCGGGTCTCAGCGGGGGGGGCGGGCAGTACTTC
V gene: TRBV10-2; J gene: TRBJ1-4; D gene: .; clone size: many; CDR3 protein: CASTLNTGSEKLFF; CDR3 DNA: TGCGCCAGCACCTTAAATACAGGGAGTGAAAAACTGTTTTTT
V gene: TRBV9; J gene: TRBJ2-2; D gene: .; clone size: .; CDR3 protein: CASSVDYGFGVANTGELFF; CDR3 DNA: TGTGCCAGCAGCGTAGATTACGGTTTCGGGGTCGCGAACACCGGGGAGCTGTTTTTT
V gene: TRBV18; J gene: TRBJ2-6; D gene: .; clone size: .; CDR3 protein: CASSPLAGRISGANVLTF; CDR3 DNA: TGTGCCAGCTCACCACTTGCAGGCCGAATCTCTGGGGCCAACGTCCTGACTTTC
V gene: TRBV2; J gene: TRBJ2-6; D gene: TRBD2; clone size: .; CDR3 protein: CASSEGFSGRANVLTF; CDR3 DNA: TGTGCCAGCAGTGAGGGGTTTAGCGGGAGGGCCAACGTCCTGACTTTC
V gene: TRBV7-2; J gene: TRBJ2-3; D gene: TRBD1; clone size: once; CDR3 protein: CASSLLGRGNNEQYF; CDR3 DNA: TGTGCCAGCAGCTTATTGGGCAGGGGGAACAATGAGCAGTATTTT
V gene: TRBV6-2/TRBV6-3; J gene: TRBJ1-1; D gene: .; clone size: many; CDR3 protein: CASTRATTEAFF; CDR3 DNA: TGTGCCAGCACCCGAGCGACCACTGAAGCTTTCTTT
V gene: TRBV7-2; J gene: TRBJ1-6; D gene: .; clone size: .; CDR3 protein: CASSAGGTEEDSPLHF; CDR3 DNA: TGTGCCAGCAGCGCAGGCGGGACGGAAGAGGATTCACCCCTCCACTTT
V gene: TRBV12-3/TRBV12-4; J gene: TRBJ2-5; D gene: TRBD2; clone size: .; CDR3 protein: CASSPGGREAQYF; CDR3 DNA: TGTGCCAGCAGTCCGGGGGGGAGGGAAGCCCAGTACTTC
V gene: TRBV7-2; J gene: TRBJ2-1; D gene: TRBD2; clone size: many; CDR3 protein: CASSLEGLVNNEQFF; CDR3 DNA: TGTGCCAGCAGCCTGGAGGGACTAGTCAACAATGAGCAGTTCTTC
V gene: TRBV24-1; J gene: TRBJ2-3; D gene: .; clone size: many; CDR3 protein: CATSDMTATSTDTQYF; CDR3 DNA: TGTGCCACCAGTGATATGACAGCCACTAGCACAGATACGCAGTATTTT
V gene: TRBV20-1; J gene: TRBJ2-7; D gene: TRBD2; clone size: .; CDR3 protein: CSAKRTSAYEQYF; CDR3 DNA: TGCAGTGCTAAAAGGACTAGCGCCTACGAGCAGTACTTC
V gene: TRBV29-1; J gene: TRBJ2-3; D gene: TRBD1; clone size: many; CDR3 protein: CSTRTGEGTDTQYF; CDR3 DNA: TGCAGCACGAGGACAGGGGAGGGCACAGATACGCAGTATTTT
V gene: TRBV7-2; J gene: TRBJ1-4; D gene: TRBD1; clone size: many; CDR3 protein: CASSLEGTANEKLFF; CDR3 DNA: TGTGCCAGCAGCTTAGAAGGGACAGCTAATGAAAAACTGTTTTTT
V gene: TRBV5-1; J gene: TRBJ2-6; D gene: TRBD1; clone size: .; CDR3 protein: CASSSQGATVLTF; CDR3 DNA: TGCGCCAGCAGCTCCCAGGGGGCCACCGTCCTGACTTTC
V gene: TRBV2; J gene: TRBJ2-7; D gene: .; clone size: many; CDR3 protein: CASRGDTNYEQYF; CDR3 DNA: TGTGCCAGCAGGGGGGACACCAACTACGAGCAGTACTTC
V gene: TRBV5-1; J gene: TRBJ2-6; D gene: TRBD2; clone size: .; CDR3 protein: CASSPGGTGANVLTF; CDR3 DNA: TGCGCCAGCAGCCCCGGGGGGACTGGGGCCAACGTCCTGACTTTC
V gene: TRBV20-1; J gene: TRBJ1-6; D gene: .; clone size: .; CDR3 protein: CSASRDRRSPLHF; CDR3 DNA: TGCAGTGCCTCCCGGGATAGGAGGTCACCCCTCCACTTT
V gene: TRBV2; J gene: TRBJ2-2; D gene: .; clone size: .; CDR3 protein: CASSLGLTGELFF; CDR3 DNA: TGTGCCAGCAGTCTCGGACTCACCGGGGAGCTGTTTTTT
V gene: TRBV29-1; J gene: TRBJ2-7; D gene: TRBD2; clone size: many; CDR3 protein: CSVREAGEQYF; CDR3 DNA: TGCAGCGTGCGGGAGGCAGGCGAGCAGTACTTC
V gene: TRBV10-3; J gene: TRBJ2-2; D gene: .; clone size: .; CDR3 protein: CAMGGRADTGELFF; CDR3 DNA: TGTGCCATGGGAGGAAGGGCTGACACCGGGGAGCTGTTTTTT
V gene: TRBV7-6; J gene: TRBJ2-2; D gene: .; clone size: .; CDR3 protein: CASGGRGTTPGELFF; CDR3 DNA: TGTGCCAGCGGTGGCAGGGGAACAACGCCCGGGGAGCTGTTCTTT
V gene: TRBV30; J gene: TRBJ2-2; D gene: .; clone size: many; CDR3 protein: CAWNLKRIGELFF; CDR3 DNA: TGTGCCTGGAACTTGAAGCGAATCGGGGAGCTGTTTTTT
V gene: TRBV7-2; J gene: TRBJ1-5; D gene: .; clone size: many; CDR3 protein: CASSLGLSDSNQPQHF; CDR3 DNA: TGTGCCAGCAGCTTAGGTTTGAGTGATAGCAATCAGCCCCAGCATTTT
V gene: TRBV4-3; J gene: TRBJ2-1; D gene: TRBD1; clone size: many; CDR3 protein: CASSQKAGTGGNEQFF; CDR3 DNA: TGCGCCAGCAGCCAAAAGGCCGGGACAGGGGGCAATGAGCAGTTCTTC
V gene: TRBV9; J gene: TRBJ2-7; D gene: .; clone size: many; CDR3 protein: CASSVSPAETYEQYF; CDR3 DNA: TGTGCCAGCAGCGTAAGTCCAGCGGAGACCTACGAGCAGTACTTC
V gene: TRBV20-1; J gene: TRBJ1-6; D gene: TRBD1; clone size: many; CDR3 protein: CSFYPGQGNSPLHF; CDR3 DNA: TGCAGTTTTTACCCGGGACAGGGTAATTCACCCCTCCACTTT
V gene: TRBV19; J gene: TRBJ1-5; D gene: .; clone size: many; CDR3 protein: CASSMGRFNQPQHF; CDR3 DNA: TGTGCCAGTAGTATGGGTAGATTCAATCAGCCCCAGCATTTT
V gene: TRBV5-4; J gene: TRBJ2-1; D gene: .; clone size: .; CDR3 protein: CASSAGTEKFF; CDR3 DNA: TGTGCCAGCAGCGCCGGGACTGAAAAGTTCTTC
V gene: TRBV7-3; J gene: TRBJ2-1; D gene: .; clone size: many; CDR3 protein: CASSSPGGLEQFF; CDR3 DNA: TGTGCCAGCAGCTCCCCCGGAGGGCTTGAGCAGTTCTTC
V gene: TRBV27; J gene: TRBJ2-7; D gene: TRBD1; clone size: many; CDR3 protein: CASRPEQGYSSEQYF; CDR3 DNA: TGTGCCAGCAGGCCTGAACAGGGGTATTCAAGCGAGCAGTACTTC